This T cell receptor beta chain was sequenced in a study of OX40 agonist ivuxolimab in advanced cancers. In the study overall: All patients had ivuxolimab intravenously every 2 weeks at 0.01 to 10 mg/kg. Dose-escalation patients were diagnosed with hepatocellular carcinoma, melanoma, renal cell cancer or head and neck cancer. Age averaged around 58 years (range roughly 23 to 80), and just over 80% were male.

The method was immunoSEQ multiplex PCR; TCRdb's version includes in-frame clones alone and lacks a portion of them. The top ten hold 0.6% to 0.8% of the sample, which has roughly 58,000 clones, 80% to 85% seen once. V gave up 0 bases and J gave up 3 bases, with 10 bases separating them. In germline, CDR1 is SGHDT, CDR2 YYEEEE. The CDR3 runs 15 residues. This clone was recorded only once. This material consisted of CD4+ or CD8+ T cells sorted from blood, taken in a trial of the OX40 agonist ivuxolimab. The sequence was obtained from an adult with an advanced solid tumor such as melanoma, head and neck, liver or kidney cancer. The chain combines TRBV5-6 with TRBJ1-5; D is unresolved. DNA for the CDR3: TGTGCCAGCAGCTTGGCCCTGGCAGACAATCAGCCCCAGCATTTT. As protein: CASSLALADNQPQHF. Drawing the rest from reference TRBV5-6 and TRBJ1-5, the complete variable domain is DAGVTQSPTHLIKTRGQQVTLRCSPKSGHDTVSWYQQALGQGPQFIFQYYEEEERQRGNFPDRFSGHQFPNYSSELNVNALLLGDSALYLCASSLALADNQPQHFGDGTRLSIL.